This TCR beta chain was captured by sequencing in a study of T cell changes during pregnancy in multiple sclerosis. The V end was cut by 5 bases, the J end by 2 bases, with 4 bases between. The CDR3 totals 12 residues. CDR1 MDHEN and CDR2 SYDVKM come from the germline V gene. Repertoires were generated with immunoSEQ multiplex PCR, while TCRdb's copy carries only in-frame clones and drops some. Here the sample spans roughly 48,000 clones, approximately 88% being singletons. The sample was CD4+ T cells from peripheral blood mononuclear cells, taken in the second trimester of pregnancy. This TCR came from a female donor with multiple sclerosis, enrolled in a pregnancy study. The chain uses TRBV28 and TRBJ2-1; D is ambiguous. CDR3 loop: CASSSTYNEQFF. In nucleotides, the CDR3 is TGTGCCAGCAGTAGCACCTACAATGAGCAGTTCTTC.